Listed below are T cell receptor beta chains from one sample, sequenced in a study of chemoradiotherapy in HPV16-positive cancers. Sequenced by immunoSEQ multiplex PCR; TCRdb stores in-frame clones only, minus some. Counted here are nearly 3,500 clones, more than 70% occurring once; the ten biggest clones make up less than 6%. The input for sequencing was tumor tissue, taken from a patient who underwent chemoradiotherapy. All receptors come from a human donor with HPV-associated anogenital cancer. The CDR3 runs from the conserved cysteine through the conserved F or W. A D gene is named only where the DNA matches it firmly. A row's size may be missing; if present it is once, few, many or a size class.

j_call clone_size v_call d_call cdr3_nt cdr3_aa
TRBJ1-2 few TRBV7-2 NA TGTGCCAGCAGCTTAATGTCCCAGGCTGGGGATGGCTACACCTTC CASSLMSQAGDGYTF
TRBJ2-2 few TRBV5-4 NA TGTGCCAGCAGCTTGGTCGGGAGAACGAACACCGGGGAGCTGTTTTTT CASSLVGRTNTGELFF
TRBJ1-2 NA TRBV6-5 NA TGTGCCAGCAGTTGGAGAAAAGGAGCCTATGGCTACACCTTC CASSWRKGAYGYTF
TRBJ1-4 NA TRBV10-3 TRBD1 TGTGCCATCAGTGAGCCGGAGGAGGGGGCGAGTGAAAAACTGTTTTTT CAISEPEEGASEKLFF
TRBJ1-2 few TRBV30 NA TGTGCCTGGACACCCCGGGTGGACTATGGCTACACCTTC CAWTPRVDYGYTF
TRBJ2-1 NA TRBV7-6 NA TGTGCCAGCAGCTTAGCCGTCCCGGTCCAGAGCTCCTACAATGAGCAGTTCTTC CASSLAVPVQSSYNEQFF
TRBJ1-1 NA TRBV19 NA TGTGCCAGTAGTCCCCGGGGAGGTAACACTGAAGCTTTCTTT CASSPRGGNTEAFF
TRBJ2-7 NA TRBV9 NA TGTGCCAGCAGCGTGGAACAGACGAACTACGAGCAGTACTTC CASSVEQTNYEQYF
TRBJ2-1 NA TRBV2 NA TGTGCCAGCAGGACACTAGCCCATGAGCAGTTCTTC CASRTLAHEQFF
TRBJ1-1 NA TRBV29-1 NA TGCAGCGTTGAATACTCCAGGGTCACTGAAGCTTTCTTT CSVEYSRVTEAFF
TRBJ2-2 NA TRBV27 NA TGTGCCAGCAGTTTAAAACCGAACACCGGGGAGCTGTTTTTT CASSLKPNTGELFF
TRBJ1-1 few TRBV7-2 NA TGTGCCAGCAGCTGGACGGCGAACACTGAAGCTTTCTTT CASSWTANTEAFF
TRBJ2-7 NA TRBV20-1 NA TGCAGTGCTGGCCGGACCTACGAGCAGTACTTC CSAGRTYEQYF
TRBJ1-4 NA TRBV19 NA TGTGCCAGCAGTGAGCGTGGAAGCAGTAGTGAAAAACTGTTTTTT CASSERGSSSEKLFF
TRBJ2-1 NA TRBV6-5 NA TGTGCCAGCAGTTACCTTAACAATGAGCAGTTCTTC CASSYLNNEQFF
TRBJ2-1 NA TRBV19 TRBD2 TGTGCCAGTAGTATGGGCGGGAGGGATTTATTCGGTGAGCAGTTCTTC CASSMGGRDLFGEQFF
TRBJ2-1 NA TRBV9 NA TGTGCCAGCAGCGTAGTCCCTGACAGCTCCTACAATGAGCAGTTCTTC CASSVVPDSSYNEQFF
TRBJ1-5 NA TRBV15 NA TGTGCCACCAGCAGAGAGAAGTACAATCAGCCCCAGCATTTT CATSREKYNQPQHF